This TCR beta chain was observed in a study of cytomegalovirus exposure and HLA in healthy donors. The PCR employed 60 Vbeta primers together with 13 Jbeta primers. Data came from immunoSEQ multiplex PCR; TCRdb stores just in-frame clones and leaves some out. The repertoire holds about 84,000 clones, less than 80% seen once, with 15% in the top ten. Trimming left V 6 bases short and J 4 bases short, with 12 bases between. The CDR3 loop spans 14 amino acids. Germline assignment: CDR1 LGHNA and CDR2 YSLEER. J is TRBJ1-4 and V is TRBV4-3; D is uncertain. This TCR was recovered from a woman in her thirties or forties in good health and CMV-seropositive. The sample was PBMCs. In nucleotides, the CDR3 is TGCGCCAGCAGGAACCCGGGGATTAATGAAAAACTGTTTTTT. Protein product: CASRNPGINEKLFF.